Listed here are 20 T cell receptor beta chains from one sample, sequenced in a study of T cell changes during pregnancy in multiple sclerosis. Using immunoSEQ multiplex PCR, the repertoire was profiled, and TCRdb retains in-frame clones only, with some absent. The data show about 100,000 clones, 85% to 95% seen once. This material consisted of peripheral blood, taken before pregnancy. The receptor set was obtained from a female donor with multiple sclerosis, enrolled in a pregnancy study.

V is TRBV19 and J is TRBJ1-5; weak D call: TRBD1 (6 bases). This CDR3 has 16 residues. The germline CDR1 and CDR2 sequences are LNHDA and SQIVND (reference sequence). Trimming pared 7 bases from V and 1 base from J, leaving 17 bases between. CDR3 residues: CASTRGASGSNQPQHF. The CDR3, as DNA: TGTGCCAGTACCCGGGGGGCTTCGGGGAGCAATCAGCCCCAGCATTTT.

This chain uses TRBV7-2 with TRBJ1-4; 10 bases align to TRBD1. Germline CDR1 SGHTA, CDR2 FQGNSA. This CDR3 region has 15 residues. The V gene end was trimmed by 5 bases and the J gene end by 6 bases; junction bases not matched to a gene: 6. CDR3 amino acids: CASSPDRGRDEKLFF. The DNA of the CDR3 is TGTGCCAGCAGCCCAGACAGGGGGCGGGATGAAAAACTGTTTTTT.

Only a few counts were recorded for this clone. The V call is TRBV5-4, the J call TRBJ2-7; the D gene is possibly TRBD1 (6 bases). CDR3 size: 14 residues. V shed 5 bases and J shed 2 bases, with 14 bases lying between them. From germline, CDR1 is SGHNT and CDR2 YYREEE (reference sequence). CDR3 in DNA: TGTGCCAGCAGGGCCGAACAGGGTGCCTACGAGCAGTACTTC. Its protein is CASRAEQGAYEQYF.

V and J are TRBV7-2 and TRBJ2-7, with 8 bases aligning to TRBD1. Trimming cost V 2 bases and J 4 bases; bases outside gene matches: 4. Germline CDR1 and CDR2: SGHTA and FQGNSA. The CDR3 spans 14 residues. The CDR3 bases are TGTGCCAGCAGCTTAAGGGACAGGTCATACGAGCAGTACTTC. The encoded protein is CASSLRDRSYEQYF.

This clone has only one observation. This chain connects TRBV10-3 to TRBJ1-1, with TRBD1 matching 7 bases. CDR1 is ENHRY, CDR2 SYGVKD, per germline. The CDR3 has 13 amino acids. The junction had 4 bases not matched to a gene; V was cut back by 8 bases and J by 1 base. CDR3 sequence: CAIQGGTNTEAFF. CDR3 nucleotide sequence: TGTGCCATCCAGGGGGGCACGAACACTGAAGCTTTCTTT.

CDR3 amino acids: CASSPIAGGELFF. The CDR3 DNA is TGCGCCAGCAGCCCTATAGCGGGCGGGGAGCTGTTTTTT. The gene calls are TRBV5-1 and TRBJ2-2, with TRBD2 identical over 7 bases. The length of the CDR3 is 13 residues. Germline V gene data show CDR1 as SGHRS and CDR2 as YFSETQ. The trim removed 4 bases at V and 7 bases at J, leaving 4 bases unmatched.

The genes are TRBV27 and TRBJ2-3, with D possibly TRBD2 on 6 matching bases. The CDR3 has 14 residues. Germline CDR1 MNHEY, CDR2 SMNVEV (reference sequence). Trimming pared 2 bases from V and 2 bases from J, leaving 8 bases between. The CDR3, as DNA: TGTGCCAGCAGTTTACCGGGACTCACAGATACGCAGTATTTT. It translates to CASSLPGLTDTQYF.

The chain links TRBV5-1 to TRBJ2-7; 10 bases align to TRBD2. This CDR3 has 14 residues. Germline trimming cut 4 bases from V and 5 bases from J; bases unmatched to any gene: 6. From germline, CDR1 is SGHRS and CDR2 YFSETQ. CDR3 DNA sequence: TGCGCCAGCAGCCTAGCGGGAGTGGCGGACGAGCAGTACTTC. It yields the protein CASSLAGVADEQYF.

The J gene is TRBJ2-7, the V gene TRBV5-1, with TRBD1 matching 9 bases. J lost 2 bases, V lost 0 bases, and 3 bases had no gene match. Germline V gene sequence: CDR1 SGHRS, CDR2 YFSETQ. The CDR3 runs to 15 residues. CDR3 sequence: CASSLAGQGAYEQYF. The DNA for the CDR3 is TGCGCCAGCAGCTTGGCGGGACAGGGTGCCTACGAGCAGTACTTC. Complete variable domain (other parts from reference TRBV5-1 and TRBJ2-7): KAGVTQTPRYLIKTRGQQVTLSCSPISGHRSVSWYQQTPGQGLQFLFEYFSETQRNKGNFPGRFSGRQFSNSRSEMNVSTLELGDSALYLCASSLAGQGAYEQYFGPGTRLTVT.

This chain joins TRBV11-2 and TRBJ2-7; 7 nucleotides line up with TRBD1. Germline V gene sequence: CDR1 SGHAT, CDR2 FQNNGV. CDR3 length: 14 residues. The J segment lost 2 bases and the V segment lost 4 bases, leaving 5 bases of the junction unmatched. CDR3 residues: CASSSGQATYEQYF. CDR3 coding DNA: TGTGCCAGCAGCTCCGGACAGGCTACCTACGAGCAGTACTTC.

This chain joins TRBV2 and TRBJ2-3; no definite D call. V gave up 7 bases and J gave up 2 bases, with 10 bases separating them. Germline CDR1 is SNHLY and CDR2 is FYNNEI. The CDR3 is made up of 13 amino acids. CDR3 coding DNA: TGTGCCAGCAATCCCCCCTTCACAGATACGCAGTATTTT. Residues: CASNPPFTDTQYF. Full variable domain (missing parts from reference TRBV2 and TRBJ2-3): EPEVTQTPSHQVTQMGQEVILRCVPISNHLYFYWYRQILGQKVEFLVSFYNNEISEKSEIFDDQFSVERPDGSNFTLKIRSTKLEDSAMYFCASNPPFTDTQYFGPGTRLTVL.

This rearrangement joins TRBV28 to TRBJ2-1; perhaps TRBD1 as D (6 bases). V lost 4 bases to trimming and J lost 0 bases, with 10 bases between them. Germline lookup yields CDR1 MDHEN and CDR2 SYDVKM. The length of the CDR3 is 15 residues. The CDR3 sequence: CASSSDRSSYNEQFF. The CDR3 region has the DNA TGTGCCAGCAGTTCGGACAGAAGCTCCTACAATGAGCAGTTCTTC.

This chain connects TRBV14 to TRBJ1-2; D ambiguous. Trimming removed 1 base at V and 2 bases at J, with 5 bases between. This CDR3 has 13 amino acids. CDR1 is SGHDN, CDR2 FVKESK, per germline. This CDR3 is CASSQARNYGYTF. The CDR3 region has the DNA TGTGCCAGCAGCCAAGCACGGAACTATGGCTACACCTTC.

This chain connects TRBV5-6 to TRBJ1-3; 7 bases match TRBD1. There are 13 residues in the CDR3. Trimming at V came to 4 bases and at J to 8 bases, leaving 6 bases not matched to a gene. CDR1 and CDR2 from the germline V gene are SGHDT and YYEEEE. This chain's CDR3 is CASSQTGSDTIYF. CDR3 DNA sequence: TGTGCCAGCAGCCAGACAGGGTCAGACACCATATATTTT.

CDR3: CAFTGTVSPTYSGNTIYF. Here the CDR3 DNA reads TGTGCATTTACGGGGACAGTCTCCCCCACATACTCTGGAAACACCATATATTTT. This rearrangement joins TRBV9 to TRBJ1-3; 7 nucleotides line up with TRBD1. This CDR3 spans 18 amino acids. CDR1 and CDR2 from the germline V gene are SGDLS and YYNGEE.

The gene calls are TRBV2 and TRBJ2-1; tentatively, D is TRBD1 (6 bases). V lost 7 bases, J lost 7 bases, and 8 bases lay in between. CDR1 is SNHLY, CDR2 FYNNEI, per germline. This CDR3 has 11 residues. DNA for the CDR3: TGTGCCAGCACGAGGGGGAATGAGCAGTTCTTC. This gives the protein CASTRGNEQFF.

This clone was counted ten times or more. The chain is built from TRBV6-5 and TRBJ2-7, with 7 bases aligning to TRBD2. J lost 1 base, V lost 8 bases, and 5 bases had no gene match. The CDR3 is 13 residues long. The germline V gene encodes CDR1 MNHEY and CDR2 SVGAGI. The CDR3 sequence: CASRQRESYEQYF. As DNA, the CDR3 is TGTGCCAGCCGCCAGCGGGAATCCTACGAGCAGTACTTC.

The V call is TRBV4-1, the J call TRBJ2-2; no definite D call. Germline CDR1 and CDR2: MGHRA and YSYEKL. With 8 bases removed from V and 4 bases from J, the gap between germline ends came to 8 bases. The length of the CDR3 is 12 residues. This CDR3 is CASWPGTGELFF. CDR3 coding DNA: TGCGCCAGCTGGCCGGGCACCGGGGAGCTGTTTTTT.

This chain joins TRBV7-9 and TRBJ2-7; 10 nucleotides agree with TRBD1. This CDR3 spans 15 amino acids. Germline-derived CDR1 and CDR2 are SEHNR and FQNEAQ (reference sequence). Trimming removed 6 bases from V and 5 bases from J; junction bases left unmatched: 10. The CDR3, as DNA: TGTGCCAGCAGTTCTAGGCCCGGGACAGGGGACGAGCAGTACTTC. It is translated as CASSSRPGTGDEQYF.

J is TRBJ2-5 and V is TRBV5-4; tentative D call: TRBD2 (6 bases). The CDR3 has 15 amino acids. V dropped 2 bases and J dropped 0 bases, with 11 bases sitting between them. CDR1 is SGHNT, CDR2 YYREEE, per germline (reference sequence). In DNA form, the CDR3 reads TGTGCCAGCAGCTTCGTGGGGGGATACCAAGAGACCCAGTACTTC. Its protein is CASSFVGGYQETQYF.